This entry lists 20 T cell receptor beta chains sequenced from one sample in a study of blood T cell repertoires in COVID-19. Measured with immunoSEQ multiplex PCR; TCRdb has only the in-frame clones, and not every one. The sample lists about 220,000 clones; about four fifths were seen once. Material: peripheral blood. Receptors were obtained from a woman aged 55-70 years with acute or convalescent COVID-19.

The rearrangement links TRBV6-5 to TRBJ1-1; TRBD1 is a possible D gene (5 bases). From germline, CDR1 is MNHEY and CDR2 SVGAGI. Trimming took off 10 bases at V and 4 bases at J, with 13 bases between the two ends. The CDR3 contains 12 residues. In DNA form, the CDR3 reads TGTGCCACCAAGGGGTGGGGCACTGAAGCTTTCTTT. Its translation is CATKGWGTEAFF.

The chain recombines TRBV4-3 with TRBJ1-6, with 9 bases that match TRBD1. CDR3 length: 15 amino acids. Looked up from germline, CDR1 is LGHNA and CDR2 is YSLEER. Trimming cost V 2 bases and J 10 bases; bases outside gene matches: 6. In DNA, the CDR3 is TGCGCCAGCAGCCAATTGGGACAGGGTGCCTCACCCCTCCACTTT. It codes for CASSQLGQGASPLHF.

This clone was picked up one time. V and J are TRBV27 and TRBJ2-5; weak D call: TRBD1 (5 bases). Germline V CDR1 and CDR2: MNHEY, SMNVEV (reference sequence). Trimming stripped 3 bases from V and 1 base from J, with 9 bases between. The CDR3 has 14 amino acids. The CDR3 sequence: CASSFRGGQETQYF. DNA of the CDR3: TGTGCCAGCAGTTTTAGGGGTGGCCAAGAGACCCAGTACTTC.

This CDR3 reads CASSAGTSGDSYNEQFF. CDR3 nucleotides: TGTGCCAGCAGTGCCGGGACTAGCGGAGATTCCTACAATGAGCAGTTCTTC. The rearrangement joins TRBV9 to TRBJ2-1; 11 bases align to TRBD2. This CDR3 is built from 17 residues. The germline V gene has CDR1 SGDLS and CDR2 YYNGEE. After removal of 5 bases from V and 1 base from J, the junction contained 8 bases not matched to a gene.

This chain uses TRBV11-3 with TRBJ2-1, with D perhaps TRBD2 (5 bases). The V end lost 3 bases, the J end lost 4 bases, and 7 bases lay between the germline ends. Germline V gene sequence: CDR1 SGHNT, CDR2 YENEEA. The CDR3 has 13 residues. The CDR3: CASSLTIYNEQFF. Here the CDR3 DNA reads TGTGCCAGCAGCTTGACTATTTACAATGAGCAGTTCTTC.

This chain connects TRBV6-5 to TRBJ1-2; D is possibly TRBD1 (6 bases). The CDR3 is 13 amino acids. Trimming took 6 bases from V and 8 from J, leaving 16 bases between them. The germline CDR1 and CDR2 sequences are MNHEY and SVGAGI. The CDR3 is CASSPGTMRGYTF. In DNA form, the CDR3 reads TGTGCCAGCAGCCCCGGGACAATGCGCGGCTACACCTTC.

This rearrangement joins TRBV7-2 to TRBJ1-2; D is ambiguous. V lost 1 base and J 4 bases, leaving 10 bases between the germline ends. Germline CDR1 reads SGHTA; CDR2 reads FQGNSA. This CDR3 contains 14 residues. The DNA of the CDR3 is TGTGCCAGCAGCTTAGACGGCAGACTCTATGGCTACACCTTC. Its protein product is CASSLDGRLYGYTF. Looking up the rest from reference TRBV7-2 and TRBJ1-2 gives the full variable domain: GAGVSQSPSNKVTEKGKDVELRCDPISGHTALYWYRQSLGQGLEFLIYFQGNSAPDKSGLPSDRFSAERTGGSVSTLTIQRTQQEDSAVYLCASSLDGRLYGYTFGSGTRLTVV.

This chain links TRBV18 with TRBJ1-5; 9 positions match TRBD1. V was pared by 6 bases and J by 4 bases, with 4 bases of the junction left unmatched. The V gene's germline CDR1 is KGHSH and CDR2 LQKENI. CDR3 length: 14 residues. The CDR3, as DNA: TGTGCCAGCTCTGCCGGGACAGGGAATCAGCCCCAGCATTTT. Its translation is CASSAGTGNQPQHF.

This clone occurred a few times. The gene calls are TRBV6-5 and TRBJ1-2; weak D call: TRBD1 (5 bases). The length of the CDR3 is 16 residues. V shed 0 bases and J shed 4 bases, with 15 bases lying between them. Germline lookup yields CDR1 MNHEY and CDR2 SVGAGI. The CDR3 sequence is CASSYSTFKGSYGYTF. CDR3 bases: TGTGCCAGCAGTTACTCGACGTTTAAGGGGTCCTATGGCTACACCTTC.

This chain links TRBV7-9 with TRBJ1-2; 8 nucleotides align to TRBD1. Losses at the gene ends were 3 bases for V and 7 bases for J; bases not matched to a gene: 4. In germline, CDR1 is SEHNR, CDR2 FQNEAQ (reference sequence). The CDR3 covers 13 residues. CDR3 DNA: TGTGCCAGCAGCTTGGGGGACAGGACTGGCTACACCTTC. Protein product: CASSLGDRTGYTF.

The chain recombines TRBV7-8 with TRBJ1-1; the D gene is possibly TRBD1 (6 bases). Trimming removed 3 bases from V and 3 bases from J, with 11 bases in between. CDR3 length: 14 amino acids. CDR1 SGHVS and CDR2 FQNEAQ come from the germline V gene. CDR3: CASSLSSGDTEAFF. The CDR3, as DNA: TGTGCCAGCAGCTTGAGTTCAGGGGACACTGAAGCTTTCTTT.

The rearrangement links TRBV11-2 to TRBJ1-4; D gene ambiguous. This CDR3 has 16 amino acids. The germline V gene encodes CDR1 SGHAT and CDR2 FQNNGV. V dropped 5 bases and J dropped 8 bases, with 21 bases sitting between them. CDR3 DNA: TGTGCCAGCAGCCCTCTGGGTGTGGGCGCCCTCGAAAAACTGTTTTTT. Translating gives CASSPLGVGALEKLFF.

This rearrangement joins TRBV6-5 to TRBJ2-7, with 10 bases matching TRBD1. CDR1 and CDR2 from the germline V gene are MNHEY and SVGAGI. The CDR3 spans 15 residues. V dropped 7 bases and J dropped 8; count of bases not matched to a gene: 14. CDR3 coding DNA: TGTGCCAGCACCCGAGAGGGACAGGGGCTCGCGAAGCAGTACTTC. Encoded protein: CASTREGQGLAKQYF.

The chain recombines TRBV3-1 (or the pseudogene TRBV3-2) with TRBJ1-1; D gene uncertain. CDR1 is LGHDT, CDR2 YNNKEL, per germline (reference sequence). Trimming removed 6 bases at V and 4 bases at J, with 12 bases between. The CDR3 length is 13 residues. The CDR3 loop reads CASRHRGSTEAFF. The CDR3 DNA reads TGTGCCAGCAGGCACAGAGGGAGCACTGAAGCTTTCTTT.

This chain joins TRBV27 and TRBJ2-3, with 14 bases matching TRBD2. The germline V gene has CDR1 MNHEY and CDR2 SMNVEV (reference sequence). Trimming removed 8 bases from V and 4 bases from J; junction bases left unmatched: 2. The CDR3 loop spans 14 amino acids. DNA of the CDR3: TGTGCCAGCGGGGGACTAGCGGGGGCAGATACGCAGTATTTT. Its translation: CASGGLAGADTQYF.

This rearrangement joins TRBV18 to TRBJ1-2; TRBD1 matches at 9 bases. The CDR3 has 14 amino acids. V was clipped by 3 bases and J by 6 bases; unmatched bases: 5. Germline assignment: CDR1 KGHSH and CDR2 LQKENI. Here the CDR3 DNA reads TGTGCCAGCTCACCGGCTGACAGGGGGGATGGCTACACCTTC. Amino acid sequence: CASSPADRGDGYTF.

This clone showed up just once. Here the CDR3 reads CATWGGGYGYTF. The DNA for the CDR3 is TGTGCCACCTGGGGGGGAGGCTATGGCTACACCTTC. The chain employs TRBV6-5 and TRBJ1-2; possibly TRBD1 for D (5 bases). Trimming removed 10 bases at V and 4 bases at J, with 13 bases between. CDR1 and CDR2 from the germline V gene are MNHEY and SVGAGI. The CDR3 spans 12 residues.

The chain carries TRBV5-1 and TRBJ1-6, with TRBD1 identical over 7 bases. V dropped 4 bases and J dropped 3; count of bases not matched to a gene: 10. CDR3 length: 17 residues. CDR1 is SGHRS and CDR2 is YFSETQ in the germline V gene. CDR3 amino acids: CASSGEPGQLYNSPLHF. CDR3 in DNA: TGCGCCAGCAGCGGGGAACCGGGACAGCTCTATAATTCACCCCTCCACTTT.

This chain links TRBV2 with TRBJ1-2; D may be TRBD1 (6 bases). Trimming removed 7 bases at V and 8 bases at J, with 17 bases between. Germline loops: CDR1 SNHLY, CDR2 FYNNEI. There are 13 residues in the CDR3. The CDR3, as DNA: TGTGCCAGCACCGGGGACAAAAGAGGCGGCTACACCTTC. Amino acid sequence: CASTGDKRGGYTF.

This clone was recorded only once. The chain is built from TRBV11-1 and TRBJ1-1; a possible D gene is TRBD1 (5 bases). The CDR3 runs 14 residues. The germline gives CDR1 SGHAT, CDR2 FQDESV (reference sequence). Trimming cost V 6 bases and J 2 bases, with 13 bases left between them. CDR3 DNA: TGTGCCAGCAGTCGAGACAGACAAAACACTGAAGCTTTCTTT. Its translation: CASSRDRQNTEAFF.